The text below deals with one T cell receptor beta chain. These data belong to a study of blood T cell repertoires in COVID-19. About the study: Acute and convalescent COVID-19 specimens originated in the United States, Italy and Spain. Nucleic acid was either cDNA or gDNA, and it came from T cells, B-cell-depleted T cells, or PBMCs.

Authors' methods: How many nucleated cells were present was estimated from reference gene primer amplification. Profiling relied on immunoSEQ multiplex PCR, and the TCRdb table lists in-frame clones only, not all of them. That table gives V, J and clone size, and the DNA gave D and trimming. Seen here are about half a million clones, 80% to 90% observed once, and the top ten hold approximately 2.9%. The CDR3 contains 18 residues. V was clipped by 0 bases and J by 1 base; unmatched bases: 8. Germline-derived CDR1 and CDR2 are MNHEY and SVGEGT. The chain couples TRBV6-2 or TRBV6-3 to TRBJ2-4, with TRBD1 identical over 8 bases. Sample: peripheral blood. The clonotype comes from a human donor in a cohort sampled during active COVID-19. The CDR3 sequence is CASSYSPRTGMAKNIQYF. CDR3 nucleotide sequence: TGTGCCAGCAGTTACTCGCCTCGGACAGGGATGGCCAAAAACATTCAGTACTTC.